This T cell receptor beta chain was recorded in a study of OX40 agonist ivuxolimab in advanced cancers. The germline V gene encodes CDR1 MDHEN and CDR2 SYDVKM. The V and J ends lost 5 bases and 3 bases respectively, with 11 bases between them. CDR3 length: 14 amino acids. The table came from immunoSEQ multiplex PCR; TCRdb's copy has only in-frame clones and leaves some out. The profile shows roughly 40,000 clones, around 90% of them singletons. The genes are TRBV28 and TRBJ1-5; D is undetermined. The sequence came from an adult with an advanced solid tumor such as melanoma, head and neck, liver or kidney cancer. Sample: CD4+ or CD8+ T cells sorted from blood, taken in a trial of the OX40 agonist ivuxolimab. CDR3 region: CASSTTRNNQPQHF. CDR3 sequence (DNA): TGTGCCAGCAGTACAACCAGGAACAATCAGCCCCAGCATTTT.